The 7 T cell receptor beta chains below all came from one sample that was sequenced in a study of CD8 T cells in ankylosing spondylitis. The antigens for these receptors are not known. TCRdb processed the 5' RACE reads anew with MiXCR; each CDR3 protein has one entry. Of just under 550,000 distinct CDR3 sequences in the sample, more than 9.5% were seen once. General study results and limits: For ankylosing spondylitis blood, a TCR beta motif of eight or nine highly homologous variants appeared characteristic.

Sequencing used blood, either unsorted or a sorted T cell fraction (not recorded which). These receptor sequences come from a male donor with ankylosing spondylitis.

The chain links TRBV7-9 to TRBJ2-1; a possible D gene is TRBD2 (6 bases). V lost 8 bases, J lost 7 bases, and 18 bases lay in between. The CDR3 extends over 14 amino acids. The germline gives CDR1 SEHNR, CDR2 FQNEAQ (reference sequence). CDR3 DNA sequence: TGTGCCAGCCACCACCCGGGAGTCTCAAATGAGCAGTTCTTC. Protein product: CASHHPGVSNEQFF.

This clonotype was seen more than once but under ten times. J is TRBJ2-3 and V is TRBV7-7, with a weak D call TRBD2 (6 bases). CDR3 size: 15 residues. The germline V and J ends were trimmed by 3 bases and 2 bases, with 12 bases remaining between them. Per germline, CDR1 SSHAT and CDR2 FNYEAQ (reference sequence). The CDR3: CASSFSGRDTDTQYF. CDR3 DNA: TGTGCCAGCAGCTTTTCCGGGAGAGACACAGATACGCAGTATTTT. Filled out from reference TRBV7-7 and TRBJ2-3, the complete variable domain reads GAGVSQSPRYKVTKRGQDVTLRCDPISSHATLYWYQQALGQGPEFLTYFNYEAQPDKSGLPSDRFSAERPEGSISTLTIQRTEQRDSAMYRCASSFSGRDTDTQYFGPGTRLTVL.

The chain has TRBV5-6 and TRBJ2-5, with 11 bases fitting TRBD2. Losses at the gene ends were 1 base for V and 5 bases for J; bases not matched to a gene: 4. CDR3 length: 15 residues. In germline, CDR1 is SGHDT, CDR2 YYEEEE. The CDR3 nucleotides are TGTGCCAGCAGCTTGTCACTAGCGGGAGCGGAGACCCAGTACTTC. The encoded protein is CASSLSLAGAETQYF.

The chain is built from TRBV20-1 and TRBJ2-5; D perhaps matches TRBD2 (5 bases). Germline CDR1 DFQATT, CDR2 SNEGSKA (reference sequence). The CDR3 spans 13 residues. The V gene lost 3 bases and the J gene lost 1 base, with 9 bases spanning the gap. The CDR3 DNA reads as TGCAGTGCTAGTTTTGAGGGCCAAGAGACCCAGTACTTC. This gives the protein CSASFEGQETQYF.

This clonotype turned up a few times. The CDR3 nucleotides read TGCAGTGCTAGAGATCTGGAATCAGGGCGACGTATAGAGCAGTACTTC. Its translation is CSARDLESGRRIEQYF. The rearrangement uses TRBV20-1 and TRBJ2-7; D possibly corresponds to TRBD1 (5 bases). The CDR3 loop spans 16 amino acids. Germline assignment: CDR1 DFQATT and CDR2 SNEGSKA (reference sequence). Trimming pared 0 bases from V and 7 bases from J, leaving 22 bases between.

This clonotype has just a few counts. V gene TRBV18 combines with J gene TRBJ2-1, with 7 bases lining up with TRBD2. With 6 bases clipped from V and 7 bases from J, the junction kept 9 bases outside the gene matches. This CDR3 comprises 14 residues. The germline V gene has CDR1 KGHSH and CDR2 LQKENI. CDR3 protein: CASSRRGEDNEQFF. The CDR3 DNA reads as TGTGCCAGCTCTCGACGGGGGGAGGATAATGAGCAGTTCTTC.

The chain recombines TRBV12-3 or TRBV12-4 with TRBJ2-7; 7 bases line up with TRBD2. V gave up 2 bases and J gave up 3 bases; unmatched junction bases: 4. This CDR3 contains 14 residues. The CDR3 bases are TGTGCCAGCAGTTTAAACGGGAGGTTCTACGAGCAGTACGTC. Protein product: CASSLNGRFYEQYV.